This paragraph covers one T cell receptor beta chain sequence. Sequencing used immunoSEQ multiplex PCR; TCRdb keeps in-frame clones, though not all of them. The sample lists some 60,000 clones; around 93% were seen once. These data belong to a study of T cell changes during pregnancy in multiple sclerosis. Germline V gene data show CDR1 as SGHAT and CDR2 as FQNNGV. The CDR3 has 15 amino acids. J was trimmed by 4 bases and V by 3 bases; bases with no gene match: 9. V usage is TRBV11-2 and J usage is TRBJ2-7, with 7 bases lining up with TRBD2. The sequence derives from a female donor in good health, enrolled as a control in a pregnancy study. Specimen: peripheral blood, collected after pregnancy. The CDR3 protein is CASSFPGAGAYEQYF. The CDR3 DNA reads TGTGCCAGCAGCTTCCCCGGGGCGGGAGCTTACGAGCAGTACTTC.